This T cell receptor beta chain stems from a study of cytomegalovirus exposure and HLA in healthy donors. A multiplex PCR was run with 60 Vbeta primers and 13 Jbeta primers. This table comes from immunoSEQ multiplex PCR, and its TCRdb copy is limited to in-frame clones, with some not included. The table shows around 170,000 clones, with around 68% occurring only once. Material: PBMCs. The receptor was derived from a girl aged 10-17 years in good health and CMV-seronegative.

CDR3 in DNA: TGTGCCAGCAGTGACTGGGGCTTGCGAGGAAACACCATATATTTT. Protein product: CASSDWGLRGNTIYF. The V gene is TRBV6-1, the J gene TRBJ1-3; D may be TRBD1 (5 bases). This CDR3 has 15 amino acids. CDR1 MNHNS and CDR2 SASEGT come from the germline V gene. Trimming left V 3 bases short and J 4 bases short, with 13 bases between.